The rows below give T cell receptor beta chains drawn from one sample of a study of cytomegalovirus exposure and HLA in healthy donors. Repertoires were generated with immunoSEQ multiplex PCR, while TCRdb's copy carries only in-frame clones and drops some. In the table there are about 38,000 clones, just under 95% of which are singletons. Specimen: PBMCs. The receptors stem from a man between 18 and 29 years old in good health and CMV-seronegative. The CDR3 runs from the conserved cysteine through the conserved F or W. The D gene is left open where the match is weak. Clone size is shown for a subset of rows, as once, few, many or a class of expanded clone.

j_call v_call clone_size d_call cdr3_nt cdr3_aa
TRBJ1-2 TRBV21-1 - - TGTGCCAGCAGGGACAGGGGGGTCTATGGCTACACCTTC CASRDRGVYGYTF
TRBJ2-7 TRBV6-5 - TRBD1 TGTGCCACCGGCGAGGACAGGGTTAAGGCCGAGCAGTACTTC CATGEDRVKAEQYF
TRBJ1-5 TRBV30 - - TGTGCCTGGAAGGGTAGCGGGACACTGAGCAATCAGCCCCAGCATTTT CAWKGSGTLSNQPQHF
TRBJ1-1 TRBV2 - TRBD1 TGTGCCAGCAGTGAATCTGACAGGGGGGCTGAAGCTTTCTTT CASSESDRGAEAFF
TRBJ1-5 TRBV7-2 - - TGTGCCAGCAGCTTAGGGGCAAATCAGCCCCAGCATTTT CASSLGANQPQHF
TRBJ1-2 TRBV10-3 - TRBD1 TGTGCCATCAGTACAGGGGACTATGGCTACACCTTC CAISTGDYGYTF
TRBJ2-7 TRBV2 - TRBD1 TGTGCCAGCAGTCCCCTACAGGGGGTCAGGTCCTACGAGCAGTACTTC CASSPLQGVRSYEQYF
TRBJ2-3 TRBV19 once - TGTGCCAGTAGTATACAGGGCACAGATACGCAGTATTTT CASSIQGTDTQYF
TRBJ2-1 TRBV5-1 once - TGCGCCAGCAGCTTGGCCTATGAAAATGAGCAGTTCTTC CASSLAYENEQFF
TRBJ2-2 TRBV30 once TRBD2 TGTGCCTGGACGACACTAGCGGGGGCGGGCGGGGAGCTGTTTTTT CAWTTLAGAGGELFF
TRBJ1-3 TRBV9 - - TGTGCCAGCAGCGTAGAGCCGGTGAGGAGTGGAAACACCATATATTTT CASSVEPVRSGNTIYF
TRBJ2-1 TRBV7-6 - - TGTGCCAGCAGCTTATCAGGGGGAGGAGGGGCTGAGCAGTTCTTC CASSLSGGGGAEQFF
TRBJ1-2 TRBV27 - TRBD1 TGTGCCAGCAGTTTATCCGGGACAGCTAACTATGGCTACACCTTC CASSLSGTANYGYTF
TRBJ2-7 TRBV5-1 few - TGCGCCAGCAGCTACGGACTTCAGGGGTCCTACGAGCAGTACTTC CASSYGLQGSYEQYF
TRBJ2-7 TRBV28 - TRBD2 TGTGCCAGCAGTGAGATTAGCGGGGGGCCCTACTTC CASSEISGGPYF